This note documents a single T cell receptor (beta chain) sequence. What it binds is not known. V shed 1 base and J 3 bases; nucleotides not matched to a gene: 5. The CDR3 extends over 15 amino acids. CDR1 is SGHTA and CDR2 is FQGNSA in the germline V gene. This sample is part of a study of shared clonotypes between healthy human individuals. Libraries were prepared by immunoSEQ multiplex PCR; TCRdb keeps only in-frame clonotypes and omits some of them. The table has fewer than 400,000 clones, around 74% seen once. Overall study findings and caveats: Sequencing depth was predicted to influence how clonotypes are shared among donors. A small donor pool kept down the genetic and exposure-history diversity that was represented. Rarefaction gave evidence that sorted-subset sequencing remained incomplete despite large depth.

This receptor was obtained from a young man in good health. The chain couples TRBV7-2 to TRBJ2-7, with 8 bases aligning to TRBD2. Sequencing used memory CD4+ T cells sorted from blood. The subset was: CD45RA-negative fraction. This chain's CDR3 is CASSLVLAGNYEQYF. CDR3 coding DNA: TGTGCCAGCAGCTTAGTATTAGCGGGGAACTACGAGCAGTACTTC.